The rows below give T cell receptor beta chains drawn from one sample of a study of blood T cell repertoires in COVID-19. Method: immunoSEQ multiplex PCR; TCRdb's copy keeps in-frame clones and lacks some. This sample has some 31,000 clones, with roughly nine tenths found just once. The sequenced material came from peripheral blood. These receptors were obtained from a human donor with active COVID-19. The donor label of this sample is uncertain. Each CDR3 is given with its conserved first and last residue. Each record gives: V gene, J gene, D gene, clone size, CDR3 DNA, CDR3 protein. D genes are given only for firm matches. Only some rows state a clone size, as once, few, many or a class for expanded clones.

v_call: TRBV7-3
j_call: TRBJ2-1
d_call: TRBD2
clone_size: NA
cdr3_nt: TGTGCCAGCAGCTTATCCAGCGGGGGGCAAAATGAGCAGTTCTTC
cdr3_aa: CASSLSSGGQNEQFF

v_call: TRBV6-6
j_call: TRBJ2-3
d_call: NA
clone_size: NA
cdr3_nt: TGTGCCAGCAGTTACTCTCGCAGGGCGATAGATACGCAGTATTTT
cdr3_aa: CASSYSRRAIDTQYF

v_call: TRBV5-1
j_call: TRBJ2-5
d_call: TRBD1
clone_size: NA
cdr3_nt: TGCGCCAGCAGCTTGGAGGGGACAGGCGCCACAGGGGAGACCCAGTACTTC
cdr3_aa: CASSLEGTGATGETQYF

v_call: TRBV7-2
j_call: TRBJ1-1
d_call: NA
clone_size: NA
cdr3_nt: TGTGCCAGCAGCGCCTACGGACAGACTGAAGCTTTCTTT
cdr3_aa: CASSAYGQTEAFF

v_call: TRBV7-9
j_call: TRBJ1-2
d_call: TRBD1
clone_size: NA
cdr3_nt: TGTGCCAGCAGCGCCAACCACGGACAGGGGGTCTATGGCTACACCTTC
cdr3_aa: CASSANHGQGVYGYTF

v_call: TRBV25-1
j_call: TRBJ1-6
d_call: TRBD1
clone_size: NA
cdr3_nt: TGTGCCAGCAGAATAGACAGGGGAAATTCACCCCTCCACTTT
cdr3_aa: CASRIDRGNSPLHF

v_call: TRBV5-6
j_call: TRBJ2-7
d_call: TRBD2
clone_size: NA
cdr3_nt: TGTGCCAGCAGCTTATCTAGCGGGAGATTCTACGAGCAGTACTTC
cdr3_aa: CASSLSSGRFYEQYF

v_call: TRBV2
j_call: TRBJ2-1
d_call: NA
clone_size: NA
cdr3_nt: TGTGCCAGCCAAACCGGGTCTAGCTTTTATGAGCAGTTCTTC
cdr3_aa: CASQTGSSFYEQFF

v_call: TRBV19
j_call: TRBJ2-1
d_call: NA
clone_size: once
cdr3_nt: TGTGCCAGTAGTGAAGGGGGTTGGGCAAGTAATGAGCAGTTCTTC
cdr3_aa: CASSEGGWASNEQFF

v_call: TRBV5-1
j_call: TRBJ1-1
d_call: NA
clone_size: few
cdr3_nt: TGCGCCAGCAGACTACAGGAGAGAATCACTGAAGCTTTCTTT
cdr3_aa: CASRLQERITEAFF

v_call: TRBV7-2
j_call: TRBJ1-4
d_call: NA
clone_size: NA
cdr3_nt: TGTGCCAGCAGCCTCCAGAATGCAACTAATGAAAAACTGTTTTTT
cdr3_aa: CASSLQNATNEKLFF

v_call: TRBV10-1
j_call: TRBJ2-1
d_call: TRBD1
clone_size: once
cdr3_nt: TGCGCCAGCAGTGAAGAGGACAGGGGGTGCAATGAGCAGTTCTTC
cdr3_aa: CASSEEDRGCNEQFF